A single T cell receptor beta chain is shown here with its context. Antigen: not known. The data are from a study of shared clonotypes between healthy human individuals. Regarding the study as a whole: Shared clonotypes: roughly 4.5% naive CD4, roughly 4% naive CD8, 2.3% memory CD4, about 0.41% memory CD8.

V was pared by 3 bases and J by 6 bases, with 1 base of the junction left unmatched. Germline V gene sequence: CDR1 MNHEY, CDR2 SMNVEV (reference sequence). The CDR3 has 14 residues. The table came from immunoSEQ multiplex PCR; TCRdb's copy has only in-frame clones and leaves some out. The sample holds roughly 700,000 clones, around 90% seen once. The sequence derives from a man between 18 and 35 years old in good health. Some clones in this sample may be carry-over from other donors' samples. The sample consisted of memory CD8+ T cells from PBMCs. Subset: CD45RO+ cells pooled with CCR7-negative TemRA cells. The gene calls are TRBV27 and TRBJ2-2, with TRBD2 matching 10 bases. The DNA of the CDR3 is TGTGCCAGCAGTTTCCTAGCGGGAGCCGGGGAGCTGTTTTTT. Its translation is CASSFLAGAGELFF.